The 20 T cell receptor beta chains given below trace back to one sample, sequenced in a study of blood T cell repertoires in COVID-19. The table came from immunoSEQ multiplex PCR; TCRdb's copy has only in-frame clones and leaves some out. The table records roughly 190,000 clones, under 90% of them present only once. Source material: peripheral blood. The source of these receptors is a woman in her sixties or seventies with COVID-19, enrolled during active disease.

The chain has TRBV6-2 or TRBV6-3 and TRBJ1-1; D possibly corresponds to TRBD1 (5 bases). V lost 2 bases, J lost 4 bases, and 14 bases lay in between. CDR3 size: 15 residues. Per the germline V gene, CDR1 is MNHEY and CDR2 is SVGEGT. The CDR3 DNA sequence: TGTGCCAGCAGTTACGGTGAAGGGGTAGGCACTGAAGCTTTCTTT. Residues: CASSYGEGVGTEAFF.

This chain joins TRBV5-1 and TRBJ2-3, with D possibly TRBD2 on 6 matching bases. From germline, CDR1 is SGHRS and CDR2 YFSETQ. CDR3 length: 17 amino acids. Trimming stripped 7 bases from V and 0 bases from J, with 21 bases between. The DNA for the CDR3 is TGCGCCAGCGGGCAGGGCGTAATGGGGACTAGCACAGATACGCAGTATTTT. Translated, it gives CASGQGVMGTSTDTQYF.

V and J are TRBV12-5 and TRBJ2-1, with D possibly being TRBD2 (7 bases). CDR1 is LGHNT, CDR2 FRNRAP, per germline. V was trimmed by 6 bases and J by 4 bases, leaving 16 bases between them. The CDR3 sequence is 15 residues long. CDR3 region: CASGTQGTKYNEQFF. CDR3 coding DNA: TGTGCTAGTGGGACCCAGGGGACTAAATACAATGAGCAGTTCTTC.

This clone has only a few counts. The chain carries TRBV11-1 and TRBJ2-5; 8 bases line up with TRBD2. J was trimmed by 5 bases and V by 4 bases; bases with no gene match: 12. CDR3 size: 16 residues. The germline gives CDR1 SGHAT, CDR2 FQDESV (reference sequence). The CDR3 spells CASSSRLARSAETQYF. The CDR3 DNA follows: TGTGCCAGCAGCTCGCGACTAGCGAGGAGCGCGGAGACCCAGTACTTC.

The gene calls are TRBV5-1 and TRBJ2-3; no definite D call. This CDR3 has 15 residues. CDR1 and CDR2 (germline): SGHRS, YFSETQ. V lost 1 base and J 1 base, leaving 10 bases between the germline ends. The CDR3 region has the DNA TGCGCCAGCAGCTTGTCCGTCCTAGGCACAGATACGCAGTATTTT. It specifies CASSLSVLGTDTQYF.

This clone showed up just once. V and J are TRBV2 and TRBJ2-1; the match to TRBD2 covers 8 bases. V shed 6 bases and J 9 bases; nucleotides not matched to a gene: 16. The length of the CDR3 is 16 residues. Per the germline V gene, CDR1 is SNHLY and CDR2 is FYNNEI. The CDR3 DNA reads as TGTGCCAGCAGCCCGAAGGGACTAGGGCGCGAGGGTGAGCAGTTCTTC. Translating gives CASSPKGLGREGEQFF.

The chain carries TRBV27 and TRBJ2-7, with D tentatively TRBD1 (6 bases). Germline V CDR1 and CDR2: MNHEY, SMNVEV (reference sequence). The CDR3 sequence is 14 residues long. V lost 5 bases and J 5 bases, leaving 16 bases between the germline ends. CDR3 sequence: CASSLQGPWDEQYF. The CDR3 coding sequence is TGTGCCAGCAGTCTGCAGGGGCCTTGGGACGAGCAGTACTTC.

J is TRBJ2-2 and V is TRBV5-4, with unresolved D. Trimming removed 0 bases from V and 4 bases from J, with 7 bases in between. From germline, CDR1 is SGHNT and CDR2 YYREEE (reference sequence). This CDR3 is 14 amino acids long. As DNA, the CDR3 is TGTGCCAGCAGCTTGGAGTCTACCACCGGGGAGCTGTTTTTT. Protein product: CASSLESTTGELFF.

The chain's CDR3 is CASSRGTGRLAFF. The CDR3 DNA is TGTGCCAGCAGTCGGGGGACAGGGAGGTTGGCTTTCTTT. This chain uses TRBV3-1 (or the pseudogene TRBV3-2) with TRBJ1-1; 9 bases match TRBD1. Germline assignment: CDR1 LGHDT and CDR2 YNNKEL (reference sequence). CDR3 length: 13 residues. V was pared by 6 bases and J by 11 bases, with 10 bases of the junction left unmatched.

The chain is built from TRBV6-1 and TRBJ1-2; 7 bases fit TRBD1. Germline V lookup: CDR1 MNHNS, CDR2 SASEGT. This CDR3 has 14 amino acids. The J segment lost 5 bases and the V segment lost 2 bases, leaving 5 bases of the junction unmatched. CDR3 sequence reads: CASSERTGPYGYTF. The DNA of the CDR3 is TGTGCCAGCAGTGAACGGACAGGCCCATATGGCTACACCTTC.

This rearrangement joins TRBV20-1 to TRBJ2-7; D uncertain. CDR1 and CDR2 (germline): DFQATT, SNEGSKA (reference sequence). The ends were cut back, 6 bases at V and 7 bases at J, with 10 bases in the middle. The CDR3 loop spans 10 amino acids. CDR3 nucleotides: TGCAGTGCCACAATTCGAGAGCAGTACTTC. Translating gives CSATIREQYF.

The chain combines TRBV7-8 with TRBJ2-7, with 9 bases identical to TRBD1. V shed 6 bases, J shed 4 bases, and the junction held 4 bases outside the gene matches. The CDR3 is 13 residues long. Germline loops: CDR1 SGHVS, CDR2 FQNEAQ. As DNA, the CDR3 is TGTGCCAGCAGGCCGGGACAGGGATACGAGCAGTACGTC. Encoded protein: CASRPGQGYEQYV.

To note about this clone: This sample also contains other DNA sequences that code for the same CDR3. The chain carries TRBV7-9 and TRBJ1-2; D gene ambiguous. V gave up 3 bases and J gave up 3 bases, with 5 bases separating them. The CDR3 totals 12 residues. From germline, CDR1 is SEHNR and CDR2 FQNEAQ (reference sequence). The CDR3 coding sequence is TGTGCCAGCAGCTTTTCTGACTATGGCTACACCTTC. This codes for CASSFSDYGYTF.

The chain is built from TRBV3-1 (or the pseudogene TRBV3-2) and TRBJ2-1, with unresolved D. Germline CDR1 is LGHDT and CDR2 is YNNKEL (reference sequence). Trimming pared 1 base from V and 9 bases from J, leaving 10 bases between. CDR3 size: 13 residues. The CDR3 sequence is CASSQAAYREQFF. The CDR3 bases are TGTGCCAGCAGCCAAGCCGCCTACCGTGAGCAGTTCTTC.

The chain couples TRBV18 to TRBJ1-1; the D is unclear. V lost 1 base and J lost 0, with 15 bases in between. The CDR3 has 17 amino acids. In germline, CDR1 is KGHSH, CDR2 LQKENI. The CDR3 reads CASSPLKFSVMNTEAFF. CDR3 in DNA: TGTGCCAGCTCACCACTTAAGTTCAGCGTCATGAACACTGAAGCTTTCTTT.

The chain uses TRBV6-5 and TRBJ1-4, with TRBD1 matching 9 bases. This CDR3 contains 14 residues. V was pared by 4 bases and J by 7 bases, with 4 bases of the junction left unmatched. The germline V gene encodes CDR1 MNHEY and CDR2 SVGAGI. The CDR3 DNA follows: TGTGCCAGCAGTTCGGGACAGGGAAGTGAAAAACTGTTTTTT. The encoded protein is CASSSGQGSEKLFF.

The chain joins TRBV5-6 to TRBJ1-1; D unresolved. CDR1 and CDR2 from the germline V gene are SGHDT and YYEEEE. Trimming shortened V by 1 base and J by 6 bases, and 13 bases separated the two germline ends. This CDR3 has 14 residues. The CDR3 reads CASSLRWVRAEAFF. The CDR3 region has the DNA TGTGCCAGCAGCTTGAGATGGGTTCGGGCTGAAGCTTTCTTT.

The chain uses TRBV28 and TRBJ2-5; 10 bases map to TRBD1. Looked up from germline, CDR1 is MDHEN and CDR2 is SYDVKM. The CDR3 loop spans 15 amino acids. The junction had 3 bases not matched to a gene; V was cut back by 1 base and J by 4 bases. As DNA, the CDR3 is TGTGCCAGCAGTTTATCCGGACAGGGGGGAGAGACCCAGTACTTC. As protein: CASSLSGQGGETQYF.

CDR3 in DNA: TGTGCCAGCACCCTATCTGAGGGACTAGGGAATCAGCCCCAGCATTTT. It specifies CASTLSEGLGNQPQHF. This sequence joins TRBV28 and TRBJ1-5; D possibly corresponds to TRBD1 (5 bases). The CDR3 is 16 amino acids. The ends were cut back, 7 bases at V and 4 bases at J, with 20 bases in the middle. Germline loops: CDR1 MDHEN, CDR2 SYDVKM.

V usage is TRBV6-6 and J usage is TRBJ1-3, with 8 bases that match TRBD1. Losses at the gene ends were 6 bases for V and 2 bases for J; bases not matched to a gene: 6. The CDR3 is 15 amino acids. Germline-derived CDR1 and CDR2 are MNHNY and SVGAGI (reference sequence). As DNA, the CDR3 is TGTGCCAGCAGCGACAGGGGCCGGGCTGGAAACACCATATATTTT. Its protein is CASSDRGRAGNTIYF.